This T cell receptor beta chain came from a study of blood T cell repertoires in COVID-19. For the study at large: Sites across the United States, Italy and Spain contributed samples from acute and convalescent COVID-19.

The table came from immunoSEQ multiplex PCR; TCRdb's copy has only in-frame clones and leaves some out. The data contain roughly 100,000 clones, 75% to 95% of them singletons. The germline CDR1 and CDR2 sequences are MRHNA and SNTAGT. V was shortened by 5 bases and J by 7 bases, with 20 bases between the two germline ends. The CDR3 is 15 amino acids. Specimen: peripheral blood. This chain links TRBV6-4 with TRBJ1-2; TRBD1 might be the D (6 bases). The clonotype was recovered from a man aged 50-60 years with acute or convalescent COVID-19. CDR3 region: CASSPAIGGHSGYTF. CDR3 sequence (DNA): TGTGCCAGCAGTCCAGCGATCGGGGGGCACTCTGGCTACACCTTC.